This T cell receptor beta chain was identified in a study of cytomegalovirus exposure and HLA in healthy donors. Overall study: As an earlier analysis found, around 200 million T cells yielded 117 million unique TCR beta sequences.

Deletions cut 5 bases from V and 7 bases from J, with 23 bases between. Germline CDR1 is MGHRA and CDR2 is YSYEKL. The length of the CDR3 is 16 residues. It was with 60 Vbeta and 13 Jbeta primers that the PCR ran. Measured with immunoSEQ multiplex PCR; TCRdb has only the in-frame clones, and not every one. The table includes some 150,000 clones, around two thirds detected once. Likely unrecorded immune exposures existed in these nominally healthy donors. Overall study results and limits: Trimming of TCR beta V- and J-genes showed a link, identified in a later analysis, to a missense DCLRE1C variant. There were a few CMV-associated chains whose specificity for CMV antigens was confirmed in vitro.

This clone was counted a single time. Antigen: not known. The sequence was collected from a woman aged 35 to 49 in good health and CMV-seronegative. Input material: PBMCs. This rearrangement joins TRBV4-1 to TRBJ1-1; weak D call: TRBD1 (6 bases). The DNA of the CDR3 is TGCGCCAGCAGCGAAGCGGGACAAATCACCCGATATGAAGCTTTCTTT. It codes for CASSEAGQITRYEAFF.